This TCR beta chain was observed in a study of tissue T cells after allogeneic stem cell transplantation. This sample's time point: mouse harvest day 7 after allogeneic transplant. The graft held 10^6 splenic CD5+ T cells and 10^7 T-cell-depleted bone marrow cells. This mouse GVHD model was MHC-mismatched B6 to BALB/c, profiled day 7 or 14. Produced via immunoSEQ multiplex PCR; TCRdb's table is partial and in-frame only. The table lists about 2,000 clones, just under 55% of them singletons. Between the trimmed V and J ends, which lost 0 bases and 6 bases, there was a span of 7 bases. Germline V CDR1 and CDR2: NSHNY, SYGAGN. CDR3 length: 13 amino acids. Findings of the study overall: Which tissue TCRs were alloreactive or antigen-specific was not determined. Some clones might be persisting host cells.

This clone is large by share. No antigen is known for it. Gene names and germline refer to mouse. The DNA ends 1 residue before the CDR3 does, and the rest of the CDR3 is filled in from the germline J gene. The specimen sequenced was spleen. The chain links TRBV13-1 to TRBJ1-3, with no clear D. This sequence was found in a female BALB/c mouse given C57BL/6 T cells with graft-versus-host disease after an allogeneic hematopoietic cell transplant. CDR3 DNA (partial): TGTGCCAGCAGTGATGCCCGGCTAAATACGCTCTAT. The encoded protein is CASSDARLNTLY. The entire CDR3 sequence reads CASSDARLNTLYF.